This T cell receptor beta chain was observed in a study of cytomegalovirus exposure and HLA in healthy donors. Primers included in the PCR were 60 Vbeta and 13 Jbeta primers. Clones were sequenced by immunoSEQ multiplex PCR, and TCRdb holds only the in-frame ones, with some missing. The table has approximately 180,000 clones, about 76% seen once. Donors showed nominal health when sampled, although they likely had unrecorded immune exposures. This clone appeared once. The target antigen is unknown. Study-wide findings and caveats: While the bulk of TCR sequences proved rare, some public TCRs turned up in many donors.

This TCR was sampled from a woman aged 50 to 60 in good health and CMV-seronegative. Material: PBMCs.

The CDR3 reads CASSSRQISYEQYF. Here the CDR3 DNA reads TGTGCCAGCAGTTCCCGACAGATCTCCTACGAGCAGTACTTC. The chain carries TRBV6-5 and TRBJ2-7; a weak D match, TRBD1 (5 bases). Deletions cut 4 bases from V and 0 bases from J, with 10 bases between. The CDR3 runs 14 residues. CDR1 MNHEY and CDR2 SVGAGI come from the germline V gene.